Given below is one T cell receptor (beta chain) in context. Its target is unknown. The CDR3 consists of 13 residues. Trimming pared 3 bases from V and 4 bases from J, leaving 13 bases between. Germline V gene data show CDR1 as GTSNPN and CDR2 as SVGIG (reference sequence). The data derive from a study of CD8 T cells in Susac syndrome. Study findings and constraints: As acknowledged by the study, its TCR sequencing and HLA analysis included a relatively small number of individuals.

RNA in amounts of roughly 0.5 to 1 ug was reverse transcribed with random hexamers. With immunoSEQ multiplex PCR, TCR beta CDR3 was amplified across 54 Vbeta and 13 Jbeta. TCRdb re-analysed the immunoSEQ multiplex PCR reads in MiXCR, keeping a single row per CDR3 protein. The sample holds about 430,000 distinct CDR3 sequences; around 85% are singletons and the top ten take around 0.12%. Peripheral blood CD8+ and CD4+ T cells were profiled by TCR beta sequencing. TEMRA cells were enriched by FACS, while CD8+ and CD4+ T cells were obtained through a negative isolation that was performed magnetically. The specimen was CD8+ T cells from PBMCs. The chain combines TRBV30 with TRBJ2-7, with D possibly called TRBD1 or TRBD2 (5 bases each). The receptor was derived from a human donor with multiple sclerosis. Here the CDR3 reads CAWRGTGGYEQYF. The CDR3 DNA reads TGTGCCTGGAGGGGGACGGGCGGGTACGAGCAGTACTTC.